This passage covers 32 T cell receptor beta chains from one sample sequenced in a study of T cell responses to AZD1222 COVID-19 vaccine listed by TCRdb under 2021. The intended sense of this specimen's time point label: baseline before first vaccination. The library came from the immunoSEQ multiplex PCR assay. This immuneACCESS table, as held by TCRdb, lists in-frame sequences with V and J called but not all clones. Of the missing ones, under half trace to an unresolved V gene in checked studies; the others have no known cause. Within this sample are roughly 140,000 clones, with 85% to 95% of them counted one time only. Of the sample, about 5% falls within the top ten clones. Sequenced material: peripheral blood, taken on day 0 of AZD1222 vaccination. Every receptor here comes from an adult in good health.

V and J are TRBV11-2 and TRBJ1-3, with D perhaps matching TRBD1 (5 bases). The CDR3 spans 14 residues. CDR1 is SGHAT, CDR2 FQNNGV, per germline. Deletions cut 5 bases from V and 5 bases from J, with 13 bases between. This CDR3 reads CASSLPDKRNTIYF. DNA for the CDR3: TGTGCCAGCAGCCTACCGGACAAGAGAAACACCATATATTTT. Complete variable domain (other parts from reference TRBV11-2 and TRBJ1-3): EAGVAQSPRYKIIEKRQSVAFWCNPISGHATLYWYQQILGQGPKLLIQFQNNGVVDDSQLPKDRFSAERLKGVDSTLKIQPAKLEDSAVYLCASSLPDKRNTIYFGEGSWLTVV.

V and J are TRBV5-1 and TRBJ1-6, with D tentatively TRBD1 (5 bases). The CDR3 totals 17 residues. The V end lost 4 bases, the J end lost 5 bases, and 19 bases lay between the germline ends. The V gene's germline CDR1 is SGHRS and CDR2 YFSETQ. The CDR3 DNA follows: TGCGCCAGCAGCCTGCAACCACCCGGGGCTAATAATTCACCCCTCCACTTT. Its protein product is CASSLQPPGANNSPLHF. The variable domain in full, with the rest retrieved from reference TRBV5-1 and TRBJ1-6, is KAGVTQTPRYLIKTRGQQVTLSCSPISGHRSVSWYQQTPGQGLQFLFEYFSETQRNKGNFPGRFSGRQFSNSRSEMNVSTLELGDSALYLCASSLQPPGANNSPLHFGNGTRLTVT.

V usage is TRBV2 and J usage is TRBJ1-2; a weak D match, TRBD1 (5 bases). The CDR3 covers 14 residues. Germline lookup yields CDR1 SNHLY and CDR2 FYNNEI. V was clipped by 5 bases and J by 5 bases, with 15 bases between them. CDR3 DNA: TGTGCCAGCAGTTTCGAGACAGATCTATATGGCTACACCTTC. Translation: CASSFETDLYGYTF. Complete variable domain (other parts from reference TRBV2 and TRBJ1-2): EPEVTQTPSHQVTQMGQEVILRCVPISNHLYFYWYRQILGQKVEFLVSFYNNEISEKSEIFDDQFSVERPDGSNFTLKIRSTKLEDSAMYFCASSFETDLYGYTFGSGTRLTVV.

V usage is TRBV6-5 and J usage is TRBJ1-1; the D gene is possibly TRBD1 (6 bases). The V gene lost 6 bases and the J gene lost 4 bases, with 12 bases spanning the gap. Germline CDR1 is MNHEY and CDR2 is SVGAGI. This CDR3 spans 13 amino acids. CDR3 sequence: CASRSGGGTEAFF. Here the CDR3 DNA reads TGTGCCAGCAGATCCGGAGGGGGCACTGAAGCTTTCTTT.

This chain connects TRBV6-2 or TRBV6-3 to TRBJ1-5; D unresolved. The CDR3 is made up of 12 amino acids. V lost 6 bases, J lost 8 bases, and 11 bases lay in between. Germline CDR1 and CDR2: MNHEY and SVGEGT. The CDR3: CASSPAREPQHF. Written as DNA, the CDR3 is TGTGCCAGCAGCCCAGCCCGGGAGCCCCAGCATTTT.

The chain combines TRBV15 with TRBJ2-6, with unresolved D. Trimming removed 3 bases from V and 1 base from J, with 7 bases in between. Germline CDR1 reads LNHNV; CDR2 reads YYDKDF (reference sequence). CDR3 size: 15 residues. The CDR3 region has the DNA TGTGCCACCAGCAGTCCCCAGTCTGGGGCCAACGTCCTGACTTTC. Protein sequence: CATSSPQSGANVLTF.

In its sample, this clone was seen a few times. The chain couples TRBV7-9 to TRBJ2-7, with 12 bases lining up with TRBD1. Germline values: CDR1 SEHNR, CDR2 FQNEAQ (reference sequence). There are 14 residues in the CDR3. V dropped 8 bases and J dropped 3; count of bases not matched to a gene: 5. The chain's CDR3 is CASGTGGTLYEQYF. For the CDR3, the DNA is TGTGCCAGCGGGACAGGGGGCACCCTCTACGAGCAGTACTTC.

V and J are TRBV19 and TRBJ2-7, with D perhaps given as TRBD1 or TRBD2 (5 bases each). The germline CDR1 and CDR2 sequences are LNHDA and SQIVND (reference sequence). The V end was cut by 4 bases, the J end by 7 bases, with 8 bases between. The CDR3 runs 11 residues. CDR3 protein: CASSSGGEQYF. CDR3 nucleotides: TGTGCCAGTAGTAGTGGGGGAGAGCAGTACTTC.

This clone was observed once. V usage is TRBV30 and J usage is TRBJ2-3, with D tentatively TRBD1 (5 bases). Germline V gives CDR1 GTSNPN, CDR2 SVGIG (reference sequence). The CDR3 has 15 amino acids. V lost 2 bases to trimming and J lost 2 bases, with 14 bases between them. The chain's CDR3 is CAWSLSRVATDTQYF. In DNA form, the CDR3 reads TGTGCCTGGAGTTTATCCAGGGTGGCCACAGATACGCAGTATTTT. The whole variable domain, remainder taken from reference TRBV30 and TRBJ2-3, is SQTIHQWPATLVQPVGSPLSLECTVEGTSNPNLYWYRQAAGRGLQLLFYSVGIGQISSEVPQNLSASRPQDRQFILSSKKLLLSDSGFYLCAWSLSRVATDTQYFGPGTRLTVL.

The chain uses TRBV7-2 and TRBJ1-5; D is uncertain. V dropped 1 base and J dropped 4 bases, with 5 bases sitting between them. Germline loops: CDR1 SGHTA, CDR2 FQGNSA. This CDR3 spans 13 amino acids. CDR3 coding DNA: TGTGCCAGCAGCTTAGAATGGAATCAGCCCCAGCATTTT. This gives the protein CASSLEWNQPQHF.

The CDR3 protein is CSASRGSLSNQPQHF. The CDR3 DNA reads TGCAGTGCTAGTCGAGGCTCCTTAAGCAATCAGCCCCAGCATTTT. This rearrangement joins TRBV20-1 to TRBJ1-5; unclear D gene. The CDR3 runs to 15 residues. V shed 3 bases and J shed 1 base, with 13 bases lying between them. From germline, CDR1 is DFQATT and CDR2 SNEGSKA (reference sequence).

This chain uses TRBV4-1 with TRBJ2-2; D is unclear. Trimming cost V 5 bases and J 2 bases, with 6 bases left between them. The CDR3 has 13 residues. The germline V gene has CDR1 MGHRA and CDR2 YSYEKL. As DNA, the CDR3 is TGCGCCAGCAGCACAAGAAACACCGGGGAGCTGTTTTTT. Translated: CASSTRNTGELFF.

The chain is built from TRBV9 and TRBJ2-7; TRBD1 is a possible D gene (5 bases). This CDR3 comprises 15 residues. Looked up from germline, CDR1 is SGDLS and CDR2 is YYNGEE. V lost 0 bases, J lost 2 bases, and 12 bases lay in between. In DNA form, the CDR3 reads TGTGCCAGCAGCGTAGGAGCCGCCAGGGCCTACGAGCAGTACTTC. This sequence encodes CASSVGAARAYEQYF.

The CDR3 DNA reads TGTGCCATCAGTGAGTCGCCCAGGGGGGAAGAGACCCAGTACTTC. Its protein product is CAISESPRGEETQYF. This rearrangement joins TRBV10-3 to TRBJ2-5, with D perhaps matching TRBD1 (7 bases). The germline CDR1 and CDR2 sequences are ENHRY and SYGVKD. This CDR3 has 15 amino acids. The V end lost 0 bases, the J end lost 3 bases, and 11 bases lay between the germline ends.

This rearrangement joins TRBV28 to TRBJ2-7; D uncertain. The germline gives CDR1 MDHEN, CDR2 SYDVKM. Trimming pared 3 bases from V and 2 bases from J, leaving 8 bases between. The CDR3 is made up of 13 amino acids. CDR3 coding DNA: TGTGCCAGCAGTTTGGGAAGGGCCTACGAGCAGTACTTC. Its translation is CASSLGRAYEQYF.

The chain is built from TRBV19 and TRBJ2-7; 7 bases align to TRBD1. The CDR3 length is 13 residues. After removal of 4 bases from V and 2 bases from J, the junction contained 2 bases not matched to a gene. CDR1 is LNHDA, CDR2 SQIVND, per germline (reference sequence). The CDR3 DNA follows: TGTGCCAGTAGTAGACAGGGAGCCTACGAGCAGTACTTC. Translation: CASSRQGAYEQYF.

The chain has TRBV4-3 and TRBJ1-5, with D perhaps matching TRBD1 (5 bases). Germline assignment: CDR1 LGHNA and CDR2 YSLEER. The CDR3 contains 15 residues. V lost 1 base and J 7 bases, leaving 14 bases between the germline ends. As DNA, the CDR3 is TGCGCCAGCAGCCAAGTACTAAGGGGCAGGCAGCCCCAGCATTTT. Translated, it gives CASSQVLRGRQPQHF.

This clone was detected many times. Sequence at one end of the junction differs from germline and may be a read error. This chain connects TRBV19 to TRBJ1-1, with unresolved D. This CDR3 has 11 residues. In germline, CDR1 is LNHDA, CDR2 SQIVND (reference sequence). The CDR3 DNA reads TGTGCCAGTAGTAGCAGAACTGTAGCTTTCTTT. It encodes CASSSRTVAFF.

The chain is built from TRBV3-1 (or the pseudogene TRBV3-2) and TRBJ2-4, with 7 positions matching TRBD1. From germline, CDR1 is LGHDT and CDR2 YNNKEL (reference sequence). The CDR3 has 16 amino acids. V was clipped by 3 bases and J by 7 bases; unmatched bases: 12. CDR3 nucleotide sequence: TGTGCCAGCAGCCATAGTTCCAGACAGGGTTGGAACATTCAGTACTTC. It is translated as CASSHSSRQGWNIQYF.

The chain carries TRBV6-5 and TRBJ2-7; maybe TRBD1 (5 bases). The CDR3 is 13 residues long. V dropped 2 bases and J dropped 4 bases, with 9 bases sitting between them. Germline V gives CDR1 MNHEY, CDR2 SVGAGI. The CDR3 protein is CASSYGHGYEQYF. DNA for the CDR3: TGTGCCAGCAGTTACGGACACGGATACGAGCAGTACTTC.

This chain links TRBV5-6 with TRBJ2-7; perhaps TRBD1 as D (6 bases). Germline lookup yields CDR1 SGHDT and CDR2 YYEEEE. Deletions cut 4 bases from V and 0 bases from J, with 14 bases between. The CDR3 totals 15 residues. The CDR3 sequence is CASSRKDRYSYEQYF. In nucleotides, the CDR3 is TGTGCCAGCAGCCGGAAAGACAGGTACTCCTACGAGCAGTACTTC.

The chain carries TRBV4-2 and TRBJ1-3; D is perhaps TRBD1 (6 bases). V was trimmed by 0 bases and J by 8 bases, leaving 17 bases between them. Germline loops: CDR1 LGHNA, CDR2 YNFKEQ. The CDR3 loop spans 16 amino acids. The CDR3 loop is CASSQDTGNGLDTIYF. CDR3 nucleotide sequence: TGTGCCAGCAGCCAAGATACAGGGAACGGGTTAGACACCATATATTTT.

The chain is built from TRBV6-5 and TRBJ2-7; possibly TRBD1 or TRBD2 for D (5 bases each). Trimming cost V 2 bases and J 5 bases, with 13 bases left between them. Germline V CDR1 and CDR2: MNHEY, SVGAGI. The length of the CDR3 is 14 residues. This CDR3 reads CASSYRRDAHEQYF. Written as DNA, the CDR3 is TGTGCCAGCAGTTACCGAAGGGACGCGCACGAGCAGTACTTC.

The CDR3 loop reads CASSLDRTHPRTGELFF. In DNA, the CDR3 is TGCGCCAGCAGCTTGGACCGGACCCACCCCCGGACCGGGGAGCTGTTTTTT. The chain combines TRBV5-1 with TRBJ2-2; D ambiguous. Germline V gene sequence: CDR1 SGHRS, CDR2 YFSETQ. V gave up 0 bases and J gave up 5 bases, with 17 bases separating them. The CDR3 runs 17 residues.

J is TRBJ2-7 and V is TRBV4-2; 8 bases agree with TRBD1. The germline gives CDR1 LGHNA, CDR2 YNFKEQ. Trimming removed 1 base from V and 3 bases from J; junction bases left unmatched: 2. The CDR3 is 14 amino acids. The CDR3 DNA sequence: TGTGCCAGCAGCCAAGGGACAGGGAACTACGAGCAGTACTTC. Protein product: CASSQGTGNYEQYF.

The CDR3 here is CSASIVQGSNQPQHF. CDR3 bases: TGCAGTGCTAGTATTGTTCAGGGAAGCAATCAGCCCCAGCATTTT. The rearrangement joins TRBV20-1 to TRBJ1-5, with D perhaps matching TRBD1 (5 bases). V was clipped by 3 bases and J by 1 base, with 13 bases between them. Germline CDR1 is DFQATT and CDR2 is SNEGSKA (reference sequence). This CDR3 is 15 amino acids long.

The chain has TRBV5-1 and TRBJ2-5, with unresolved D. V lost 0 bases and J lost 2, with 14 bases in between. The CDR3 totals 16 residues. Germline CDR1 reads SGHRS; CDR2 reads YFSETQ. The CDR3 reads CASSLGTPNQQETQYF. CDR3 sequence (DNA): TGCGCCAGCAGCTTGGGGACCCCCAACCAACAAGAGACCCAGTACTTC.

The CDR3 protein is CASSFYGQGGNQPQHF. The CDR3, as DNA: TGTGCCAGCAGTTTCTACGGACAGGGGGGAAATCAGCCCCAGCATTTT. The V gene is TRBV28, the J gene TRBJ1-5, with 10 bases identical to TRBD1. The CDR3 is 16 amino acids. Germline V gives CDR1 MDHEN, CDR2 SYDVKM. V was pared by 3 bases and J by 4 bases, with 6 bases of the junction left unmatched.

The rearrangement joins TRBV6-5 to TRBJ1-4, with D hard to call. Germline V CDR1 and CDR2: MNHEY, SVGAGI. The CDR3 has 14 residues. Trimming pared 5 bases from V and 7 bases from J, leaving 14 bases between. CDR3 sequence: CASSPLVFGEKLFF. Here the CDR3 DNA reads TGTGCCAGCAGTCCATTGGTTTTTGGTGAAAAACTGTTTTTT.

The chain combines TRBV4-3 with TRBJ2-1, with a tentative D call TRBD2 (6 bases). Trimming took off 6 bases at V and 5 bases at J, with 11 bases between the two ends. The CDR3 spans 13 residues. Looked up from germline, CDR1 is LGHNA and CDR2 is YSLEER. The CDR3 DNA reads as TGCGCCAGCAGGGAGGGCGGAAACAATGAGCAGTTCTTC. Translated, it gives CASREGGNNEQFF.

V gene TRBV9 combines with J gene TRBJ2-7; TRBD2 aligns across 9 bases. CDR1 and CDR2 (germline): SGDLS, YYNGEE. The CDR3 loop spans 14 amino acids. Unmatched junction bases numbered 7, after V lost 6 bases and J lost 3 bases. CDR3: CASTPGTSLYEQYF. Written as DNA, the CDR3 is TGTGCCAGCACCCCTGGGACTAGCCTCTACGAGCAGTACTTC.

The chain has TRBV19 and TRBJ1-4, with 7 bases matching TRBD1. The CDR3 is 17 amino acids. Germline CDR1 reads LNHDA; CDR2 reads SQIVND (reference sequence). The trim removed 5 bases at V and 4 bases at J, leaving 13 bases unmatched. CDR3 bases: TGTGCCAGTAGTTCCGAAAGTGACAGGGAGATTAATGAAAAACTGTTTTTT. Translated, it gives CASSSESDREINEKLFF.